Included here is one T cell receptor (beta chain) sequence, with context. Its antigen has not been determined. No base quality information exists; no much larger clone differs at one position. The cohort was made up of 666 healthy bone marrow donors. At the time of sampling, every cohort member was nominally healthy, though immune exposures that went unrecorded were likely present. The donor was CMV seronegative and belonged to the group of 352 seronegative cohort members. Each donor provided a peripheral blood sample, and peripheral blood mononuclear cells were used for TCR beta sequencing. Genomic DNA was extracted from the blood cell samples with the Qiagen DNeasy Blood Extraction Kit. The sample comes from a study of cytomegalovirus exposure and HLA in healthy donors (dated by TCRdb to about 2017). A note on the overall study: An earlier analysis of roughly 630 of the donors reported 250 to 350 Gb of sequence data and some 120 million unique TCR beta sequences from some 180 million T cells. An early release covering over 500 HLA-typed donors comprised roughly 300 gigabases of sequencing data and about 90 million unique TCR sequences. Of the 350 to 450 genotyped donors, approximately 80% were placed in the genetic ancestry cluster associated with self-reported Caucasian donors. The study was designed to test whether signatures of past pathogen exposure could be identified by cataloging public T cell receptors. Using immunosequencing, the study profiled T cell repertoires from 500 to 800 subjects and related those repertoires to cytomegalovirus serostatus. A separate validation cohort of 90 to 150 different subjects was used in addition to the approximately 670-subject first cohort. To predict cytomegalovirus infection status, the study combined high-throughput TCR immunosequencing, statistical association of individual TCRs with disease status, and machine learning. To study patterns of TCR occurrence, a later analysis re-analyzed previously published TCR beta repertoires from just over 650 donors and added high-resolution HLA genotyping. Rather than using new phenotypic data, the later analysis identified candidate immune exposures from TCR beta sequences and from how often those sequences occurred across donors. To decide whether each TCR beta V gene segment behaved as functional or pseudogenic, an earlier analysis of some 570 of the donors relied on high-throughput TCR beta sequencing. Alongside the repertoire data, information on donor age, sex, ethnicity and CMV serostatus was compiled. In a later genetic analysis, genome-wide SNP genotypes for about 65% of the roughly 700 donors were used, and that subset was treated as a discovery cohort. All discovery cohort repertoires had been generated on a single sequencing platform. HLA typing covered class I and class II loci at four-digit resolution. Typing coverage varied by locus: roughly 629-640 donors for A, B, C, DRB1 and DQB1; approximately 520 for DQA1; 606 for DPA1; under 490 for DPB1. About 5 DR-DQ haplotypes were handled as single units for association and clustering, since linkage in the cohort was strong. On average, over 200,000 unique TCR beta nucleotide sequences were sequenced per donor among roughly 430 genotyped donors of the cohort, with around 19% of those sequences being non-productive. Study-level results and caveats: Because counts were too low, about 17 rarely observed V segments, including chromosome 9 orphons, were excluded from the earlier analysis of 587 of the donors. Compared with equally common non-associated chains, HLA-associated TCR beta chains in a later analysis were more clonally expanded and had lower generation probabilities. The presence/absence analyses assumed that sequencing depth was roughly uniform across donors, and that assumption may not be true. A cluster of highly shared sequence variants was judged likely to be a technical artifact of the sequencing pipeline. According to a later analysis, TCR association rates differed among HLA loci, with DRB1 alleles showing the most associated TCRs and HLA-C alleles showing the fewest. Correlated functional status among segregating V segments might reflect linkage disequilibrium, but an unknown experimental factor could not be ruled out. Cytomegalovirus status was reported to be diagnosed by the classifier with high specificity and sensitivity in both the original and validation cohorts. The 87-base-pair reads could not distinguish some IMGT-functional V segments, including TRBV6-2 and TRBV6-3, so those segments were excluded. Several of the top co-occurrence clusters appeared to be linked to parvovirus B19, influenza, CMV and Epstein-Barr virus, according to a later analysis. In the study, 150 to 200 TCR beta chains were listed as associated with cytomegalovirus. A further reported finding was that TCR beta sequences accurately predicted the HLA-A and HLA-B alleles for most subjects in the first cohort. Most CMV-associated TCR beta chains appeared to be HLA-restricted in a later analysis, and the HLA associations seemed to be driven largely by CMV exposure. A later genetic analysis associated a missense DCLRE1C variant with V-gene and J-gene trimming of TCR beta chains, and an independent cohort replicated the association. The authors suggested that the approach could potentially be extended to other disease states and immunological phenotypes. This cohort had only TCR beta chains sequenced, and the lack of alpha or paired-chain data limited which features could be detected. At a false discovery rate of 0.05, a later analysis linked around 17,000 TCR beta sequences to specific HLA alleles. Most TCR sequences were seen in very few donors, while some public TCRs were found in many individuals. In an earlier analysis of approximately 590 of the donors, most TCR beta V segments appeared in productive rearrangements about 87% or about 30% of the time, broadly matching IMGT annotations. Immune exposure information for the cohort was limited to CMV serostatus. When HLA alleles, especially DR and DQ, strongly co-occurred, attributing TCR associations to individual alleles was difficult. Compared with the roughly 600-donor mean, donors in an Asian-associated ancestry cluster had fewer N-insertions in productive TCRs, according to a later genetic analysis. Because some donors lacked HLA typing at each locus, the association tests relied only on the typed subset. In vitro tests confirmed that a few of the cytomegalovirus-associated TCR beta chains recognize cytomegalovirus antigens.

The library was made by the immunoSEQ multiplex PCR assay. The multiplex PCR relied on a mix of 60 forward primers for TCR Vbeta segments and 13 reverse primers for TCR Jbeta segments. The CDR3 region of rearranged TCR beta genes was amplified from genomic DNA with a multiplex PCR assay. Amplified TCR beta libraries were sequenced as 87-base-pair reads on the Illumina HiSeq System. The authors' pipeline ran thus. Across the roughly 640 repertoires, a later analysis counted roughly 77 million unique TCR beta chains, 9 million to 14 million of which were shared by at least two donors. Raw reads were error-corrected and collapsed into unique sequences with a nearest-neighbor algorithm that merged closely related sequences to remove PCR and sequencing errors. Alignment of CDR3 sequences to IMGT reference sequences was used to assign V, D and J gene segments. For a sequence to be retained, a match of at least six nucleotides to both a V gene segment and a J gene segment was required. A rearrangement counted as productive if the CDR3 had no stop codons and remained in frame with V and J, and every other rearrangement counted as non-productive. Following IMGT convention, CDR3 was defined as the stretch from the second conserved V-encoded cysteine up to the conserved J-encoded phenylalanine. The earlier analysis of some 580 of the donors excluded any sequence lacking an unambiguous match to a single V gene segment. An earlier analysis of around 600 of the donors classified V segments as functional when productive rearrangements were above 56.7% and as segregating when the standard deviation between donors was above 5%. To diagnose cytomegalovirus status from the catalog of TCR beta chain sequences, a statistical classification framework was built. A later analysis assigned V and J genes by comparing TCR nucleotide sequences with IMGT/GENE-DB human TR gene sequences. Using the TCRdist pipeline, a later analysis assigned CDR3 sequences along with most-parsimonious VDJ recombination scenarios. A later analysis defined each TCR beta chain by its CDR3 amino acid sequence plus V-gene family, and excluded reads lacking a unique V-gene family. A later analysis removed 592 highly shared, low-generation-probability nucleotide sequences to deal with suspected cross-contamination and a sequencing artifact. For each public chain, a later analysis derived a clonal expansion index from normalized ranks of inferred template counts within each repertoire. In a later analysis, generation probabilities were computed with a VDJ recombination model fitted to out-of-frame rearrangements, and the resulting probabilities were checked against IGoR. A later analysis scored TCR-TCR, TCR-HLA and TCR-CMV co-occurrence with hypergeometric tests, applying a repertoire-size bias correction to TCR pairs. In a later analysis, false discovery rates were estimated by permuting HLA or CMV assignments 20 times. In a later analysis, co-occurring TCRs were grouped with DBSCAN, and TCRdist sequence similarity was added when clustering was performed within HLA-allele-positive subsets. Repertoires with fewer than 30,000 or more than 120,000 public chains were left out of co-occurrence clustering, as were five repertoires with anomalous nucleotide sharing. The source is immuneACCESS, and TCRdb retained only in-frame sequences with V and J called. Part of the clones is not carried over; for the studies checked, unresolved V genes explain less than half of this, and the remainder is unexplained. That table is the source of V, J and clone size, and D and trimming were worked out from the DNA. In this sample the table shows 100,000 to 150,000 clones, roughly 80% of which occur a single time. The top ten constitute 1.2% of the sample.

Reading from cysteine to phenylalanine, the CDR3 counts 14 amino acids. Only the CDR3 DNA is retained, 42 bases long and in frame from the first base. The clonotype was recovered from a female donor in good health and CMV-seronegative. The receptor chain draws on TRBV12-2 and TRBJ2-7; TRBD1, the table's D call, was not compared with the DNA. TRBV12-2 is noted as a pseudogene. The sample was PBMCs. The DNA sequence follows: TGTGCAAGTCGCTCCTACCTACAGGGCCGCGAGCAGTACTTC. This translates into CASRSYLQGREQYF.